The next 11 T cell receptor beta chains were all read from a single sample in a study of blood T cell repertoires in COVID-19. TCRdb keeps only in-frame clones here, not all; method: immunoSEQ multiplex PCR. The table shows about 320,000 clones, with roughly 86% occurring only once. The sample consisted of peripheral blood. The receptor set was obtained from a woman aged 45 to 65 with acute or convalescent COVID-19.

This clone was recorded a few times. This chain uses TRBV5-4 with TRBJ2-7; 13 bases map to TRBD2. CDR1 SGHNT and CDR2 YYREEE come from the germline V gene (reference sequence). The trim removed 2 bases at V and 4 bases at J, leaving 3 bases unmatched. The CDR3 runs 15 residues. DNA of the CDR3: TGTGCCAGCAGCTTAGGACTAGCGGGAGTGTACGAGCAGTACTTC. Translating gives CASSLGLAGVYEQYF.

The V and J genes are TRBV6-2 or TRBV6-3 and TRBJ2-7, with D maybe TRBD1 (5 bases). The CDR3 extends over 13 amino acids. The V and J ends lost 1 base and 4 bases respectively, with 8 bases between them. Germline CDR1 MNHEY, CDR2 SVGEGT. The DNA for the CDR3 is TGTGCCAGCAGTTACTTAGGGGATTACGAGCAGTACTTC. It specifies CASSYLGDYEQYF.

The count of this clone is one. This chain uses TRBV15 with TRBJ2-2; 8 nucleotides align to TRBD2. Germline V gene data show CDR1 as LNHNV and CDR2 as YYDKDF (reference sequence). V lost 0 bases and J lost 3; bases outside the gene matches: 6. This CDR3 contains 17 residues. CDR3 in amino acids: CATSREHGRGDTGELFF. Written as DNA, the CDR3 is TGTGCCACCAGCAGAGAACACGGGAGGGGGGACACCGGGGAGCTGTTTTTT.

The chain uses TRBV28 and TRBJ2-3; the match to TRBD2 covers 10 bases. The germline gives CDR1 MDHEN, CDR2 SYDVKM. The CDR3 runs to 15 residues. Trimming at V came to 5 bases and at J to 3 bases, leaving 5 bases not matched to a gene. CDR3 nucleotide sequence: TGTGCCAGCAGTCCTAGCGGGAGTGTGACAGATACGCAGTATTTT. It yields the protein CASSPSGSVTDTQYF. Supplemented by reference TRBV28 and TRBJ2-3, the full variable domain reads DVKVTQSSRYLVKRTGEKVFLECVQDMDHENMFWYRQDPGLGLRLIYFSYDVKMKEKGDIPEGYSVSREKKERFSLILESASTNQTSMYLCASSPSGSVTDTQYFGPGTRLTVL.

This sequence joins TRBV9 and TRBJ2-5; no definite D call. The germline gives CDR1 SGDLS, CDR2 YYNGEE. The CDR3 length is 14 residues. V was shortened by 3 bases and J by 0 bases, with 9 bases between the two germline ends. CDR3 residues: CASSAQRNQETQYF. The CDR3 DNA follows: TGTGCCAGCAGCGCCCAGCGAAACCAAGAGACCCAGTACTTC.

The chain links TRBV18 to TRBJ2-7; the match to TRBD1 covers 7 bases. CDR3 length: 15 amino acids. The J segment lost 0 bases and the V segment lost 2 bases, leaving 4 bases of the junction unmatched. The germline V gene encodes CDR1 KGHSH and CDR2 LQKENI. The CDR3 region is CASSPSTGVSYEQYF. CDR3 nucleotide sequence: TGTGCCAGCTCACCAAGTACAGGGGTCTCCTACGAGCAGTACTTC.

This clone was detected once. V usage is TRBV2 and J usage is TRBJ2-7, with D possibly TRBD2 on 5 matching bases. V was pared by 6 bases and J by 7 bases, with 19 bases between. CDR1 and CDR2 from the germline V gene are SNHLY and FYNNEI. This CDR3 has 14 amino acids. This CDR3 reads CASRRTLVSEEQYF. The CDR3 bases are TGTGCCAGCAGACGGACTCTAGTCAGTGAGGAGCAGTACTTC.

The CDR3 coding sequence is TGTGCCAGCAGCGTGCGGGCCGGTGCAGATACGCAGTATTTT. Translation gives CASSVRAGADTQYF. This rearrangement joins TRBV5-4 to TRBJ2-3, with a weak D call TRBD2 (5 bases). The V gene's germline CDR1 is SGHNT and CDR2 YYREEE (reference sequence). The CDR3 spans 14 residues. V lost 4 bases to trimming and J lost 4 bases, with 13 bases between them.

The rearrangement uses TRBV19 and TRBJ2-2; D possibly corresponds to TRBD1 (6 bases). V lost 5 bases, J lost 1 base, and 14 bases lay in between. The CDR3 has 16 amino acids. Germline V CDR1 and CDR2: LNHDA, SQIVND (reference sequence). CDR3 loop: CASSPPQTGNTGELFF. The CDR3 coding sequence is TGTGCCAGTAGTCCCCCCCAGACAGGGAACACCGGGGAGCTGTTTTTT.

This sequence joins TRBV5-1 and TRBJ2-5, with unresolved D. This CDR3 spans 13 amino acids. The V and J ends lost 3 bases and 4 bases respectively, with 10 bases between them. The germline gives CDR1 SGHRS, CDR2 YFSETQ. The DNA for the CDR3 is TGCGCCAGCAGCTCAGGTGCCCCAGAGACCCAGTACTTC. Its protein is CASSSGAPETQYF. Together with reference TRBV5-1 and TRBJ2-5, the CDR3 gives the full variable domain: KAGVTQTPRYLIKTRGQQVTLSCSPISGHRSVSWYQQTPGQGLQFLFEYFSETQRNKGNFPGRFSGRQFSNSRSEMNVSTLELGDSALYLCASSSGAPETQYFGPGTRLLVL.

CDR3 region: CASSPGTSSTDTQYF. CDR3 DNA: TGTGCCAGCAGCCCCGGGACTAGCAGCACAGATACGCAGTATTTT. This rearrangement joins TRBV5-4 to TRBJ2-3; TRBD2 agrees at 9 bases. The germline V gene encodes CDR1 SGHNT and CDR2 YYREEE (reference sequence). V gave up 4 bases and J gave up 0 bases; unmatched junction bases: 3. The length of the CDR3 is 15 residues.